A selection of T cell receptor beta chains follows, all from one sample in a study of regulatory T cells in long-lasting Graves disease. TCRdb re-called the multiplex PCR reads with MiXCR, one entry per CDR3 protein. Of about 310,000 distinct CDR3 sequences listed, roughly a fifth are singletons. The sequencing here drew on peripheral blood mononuclear cells (PBMCs), taken when the disease was refractory, from a patient treated with antithyroid drugs. The receptors originated from a female donor with Graves disease. Each CDR3 is given with its conserved first and last residue. The D gene is left open where the match is weak. Part of the rows lack a size; the others show once, few, many or a class for expanded clones.

d_call,j_call,v_call,clone_size,cdr3_aa,cdr3_nt
.,TRBJ1-4,TRBV15,.,CATSREAVDEKLFF,TGTGCCACCAGCAGAGAAGCTGTGGACGAAAAACTGTTTTTT
TRBD1,TRBJ2-4,TRBV7-2,few,CASSAGQGAAKNIQYF,TGTGCCAGCAGCGCCGGACAGGGAGCCGCCAAAAACATTCAGTACTTC
.,TRBJ2-5,TRBV11-1,few,CASSRDGQGQETQYF,TGTGCCAGCAGCAGGGACGGGCAGGGGCAAGAGACCCAGTACTTC
TRBD1,TRBJ1-2,TRBV12-3/TRBV12-4,many,CASSTTGTGGRGYTF,TGTGCCAGCAGTACCACCGGGACAGGGGGTCGGGGCTACACCTTC
TRBD2,TRBJ2-1,TRBV9,.,CASSYGTSGSNEQFF,TGTGCCAGCAGCTACGGGACTAGCGGGAGTAATGAGCAGTTCTTC
TRBD2,TRBJ2-7,TRBV27,few,CASSLTGLARDEQYF,TGTGCCAGCAGTTTAACGGGACTAGCCCGGGACGAGCAGTACTTC
.,TRBJ1-4,TRBV2,many,CASNDRDKYEKLFF,TGTGCCAGCAACGACCGGGACAAGTATGAAAAACTGTTTTTT
TRBD1,TRBJ1-3,TRBV20-1,many,CSARELGQFSGNTIYF,TGCAGTGCTAGAGAATTGGGACAGTTCTCTGGAAACACCATATATTTT
.,TRBJ1-1,TRBV28,many,CASSFPPGTAVGTEAFF,TGTGCCAGCAGCTTTCCCCCTGGGACCGCCGTAGGGACTGAAGCTTTCTTT
.,TRBJ2-3,TRBV4-3,few,CASSQDRPSTDTQYF,TGCGCCAGCAGCCAAGACAGGCCCAGCACAGATACGCAGTATTTT
.,TRBJ2-1,TRBV7-9,.,CASSSYEVSSYNEQFF,TGTGCCAGCAGCTCCTACGAAGTAAGCTCCTACAATGAGCAGTTCTTC
.,TRBJ1-5,TRBV7-2,few,CASSWGGYQPQHF,TGTGCCAGCAGCTGGGGCGGGTATCAGCCCCAGCATTTT
TRBD2,TRBJ2-7,TRBV6-1,.,CASSRGRVHEQYF,TGTGCCAGCTCGCGCGGGAGGGTCCACGAGCAGTACTTC
.,TRBJ1-1,TRBV4-1,.,CASSQEMQGRVAFF,TGCGCCAGCAGCCAAGAAATGCAGGGCAGGGTGGCTTTCTTT
TRBD1,TRBJ1-6,TRBV6-1,.,CASSDLGTAGNSPLHF,TGTGCCAGCAGTGACCTAGGGACAGCAGGAAATTCACCCCTCCACTTT